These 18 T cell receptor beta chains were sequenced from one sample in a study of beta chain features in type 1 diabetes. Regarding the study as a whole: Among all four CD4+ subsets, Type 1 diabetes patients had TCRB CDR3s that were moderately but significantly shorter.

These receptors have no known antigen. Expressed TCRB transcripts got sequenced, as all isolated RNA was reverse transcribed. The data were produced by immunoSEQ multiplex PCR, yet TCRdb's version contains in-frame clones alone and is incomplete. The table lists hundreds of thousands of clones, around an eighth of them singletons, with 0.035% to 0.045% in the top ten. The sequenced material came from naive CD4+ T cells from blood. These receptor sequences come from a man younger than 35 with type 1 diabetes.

CDR3 sequence reads: CASRRAGGPDTQYF. The CDR3 region has the DNA TGTGCCAGCAGAAGAGCGGGGGGGCCCGATACGCAGTATTTT. The chain employs TRBV2 and TRBJ2-3; 10 nucleotides agree with TRBD2. CDR1 SNHLY and CDR2 FYNNEI come from the germline V gene. J was trimmed by 6 bases and V by 6 bases; bases with no gene match: 6. This CDR3 spans 14 amino acids.

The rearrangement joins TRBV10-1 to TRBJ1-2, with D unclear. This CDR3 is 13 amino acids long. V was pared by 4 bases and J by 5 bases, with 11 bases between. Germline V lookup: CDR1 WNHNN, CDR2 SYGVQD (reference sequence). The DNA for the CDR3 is TGCGCCAGCAGTGGAGGTCCACCTTATGGCTACACCTTC. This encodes CASSGGPPYGYTF.

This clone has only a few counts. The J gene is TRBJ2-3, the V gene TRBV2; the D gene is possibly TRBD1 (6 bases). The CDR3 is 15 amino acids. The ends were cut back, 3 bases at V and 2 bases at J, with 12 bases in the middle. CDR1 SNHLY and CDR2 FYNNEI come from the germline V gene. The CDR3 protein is CASSDLRGFTDTQYF. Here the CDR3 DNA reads TGTGCCAGCAGTGACCTCAGGGGATTCACAGATACGCAGTATTTT.

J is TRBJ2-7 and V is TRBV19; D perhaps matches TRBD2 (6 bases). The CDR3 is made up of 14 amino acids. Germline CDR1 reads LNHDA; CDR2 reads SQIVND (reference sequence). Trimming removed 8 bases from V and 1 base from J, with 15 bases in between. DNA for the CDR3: TGTGCCAGTTCCTACCGCCGGGAGTCCTACGAGCAGTACTTC. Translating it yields CASSYRRESYEQYF.

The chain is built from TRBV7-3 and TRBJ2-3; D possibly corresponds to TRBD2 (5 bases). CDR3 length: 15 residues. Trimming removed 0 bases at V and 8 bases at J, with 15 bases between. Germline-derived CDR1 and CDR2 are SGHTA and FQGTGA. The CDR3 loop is CASSLTPSRTATQYF. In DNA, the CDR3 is TGTGCCAGCAGCTTAACGCCTAGCCGAACGGCTACGCAGTATTTT.

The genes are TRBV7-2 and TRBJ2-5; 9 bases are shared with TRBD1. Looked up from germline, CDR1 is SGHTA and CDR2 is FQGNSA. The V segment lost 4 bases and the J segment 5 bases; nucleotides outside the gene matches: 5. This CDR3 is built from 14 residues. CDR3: CASSSDRGWETQYF. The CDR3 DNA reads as TGTGCCAGCAGCTCCGACAGGGGGTGGGAGACCCAGTACTTC. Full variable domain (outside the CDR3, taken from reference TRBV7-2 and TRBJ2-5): GAGVSQSPSNKVTEKGKDVELRCDPISGHTALYWYRQSLGQGLEFLIYFQGNSAPDKSGLPSDRFSAERTGGSVSTLTIQRTQQEDSAVYLCASSSDRGWETQYFGPGTRLLVL.

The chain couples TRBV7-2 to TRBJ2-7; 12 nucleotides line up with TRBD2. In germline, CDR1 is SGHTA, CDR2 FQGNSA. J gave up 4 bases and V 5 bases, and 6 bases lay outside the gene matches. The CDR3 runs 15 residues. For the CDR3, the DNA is TGTGCCAGCAGCGGACGACTAGCGGGGGAGTACGAGCAGTACTTC. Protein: CASSGRLAGEYEQYF. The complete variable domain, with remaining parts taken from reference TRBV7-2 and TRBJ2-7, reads GAGVSQSPSNKVTEKGKDVELRCDPISGHTALYWYRQSLGQGLEFLIYFQGNSAPDKSGLPSDRFSAERTGGSVSTLTIQRTQQEDSAVYLCASSGRLAGEYEQYFGPGTRLTVT.

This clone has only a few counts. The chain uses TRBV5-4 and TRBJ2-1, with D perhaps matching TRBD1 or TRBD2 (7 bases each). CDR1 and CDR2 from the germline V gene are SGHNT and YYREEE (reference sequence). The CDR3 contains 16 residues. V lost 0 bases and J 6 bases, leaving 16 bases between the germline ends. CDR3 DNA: TGTGCCAGCAGCTTGGCTAGCAGGGGGGGGTTCAATGAGCAGTTCTTC. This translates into CASSLASRGGFNEQFF.

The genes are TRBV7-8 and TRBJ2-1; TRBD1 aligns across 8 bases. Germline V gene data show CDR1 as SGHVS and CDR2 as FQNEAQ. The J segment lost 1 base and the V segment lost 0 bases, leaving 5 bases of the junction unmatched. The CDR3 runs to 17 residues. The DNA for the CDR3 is TGTGCCAGCAGCTTAGCGCAGGGGGCGCGTTCCTACAATGAGCAGTTCTTC. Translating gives CASSLAQGARSYNEQFF. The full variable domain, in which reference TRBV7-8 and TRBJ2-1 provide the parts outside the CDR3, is GAGVSQSPRYKVAKRGQDVALRCDPISGHVSLFWYQQALGQGPEFLTYFQNEAQLDKSGLPSDRFFAERPEGSVSTLKIQRTQQEDSAVYLCASSLAQGARSYNEQFFGPGTRLTVL.

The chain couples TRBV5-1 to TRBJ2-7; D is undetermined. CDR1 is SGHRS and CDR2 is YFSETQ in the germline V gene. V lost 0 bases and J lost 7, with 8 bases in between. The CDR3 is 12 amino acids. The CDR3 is CASSLVPGEQYF. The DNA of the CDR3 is TGCGCCAGCAGCTTGGTTCCCGGGGAGCAGTACTTC.

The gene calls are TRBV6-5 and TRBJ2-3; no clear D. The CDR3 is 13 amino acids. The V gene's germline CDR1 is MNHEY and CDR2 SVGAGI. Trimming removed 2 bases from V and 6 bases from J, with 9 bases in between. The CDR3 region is CASSYRPSDTQYF. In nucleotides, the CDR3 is TGTGCCAGCAGTTACCGGCCATCCGATACGCAGTATTTT.

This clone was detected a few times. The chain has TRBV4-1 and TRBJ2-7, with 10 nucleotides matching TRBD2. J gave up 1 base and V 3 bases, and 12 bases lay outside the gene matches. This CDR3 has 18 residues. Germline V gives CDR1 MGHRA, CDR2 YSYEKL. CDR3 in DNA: TGCGCCAGCAGCCAGAGCGGGAGGGAGAGTAGACCTTCCTACGAGCAGTACTTC. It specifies CASSQSGRESRPSYEQYF.

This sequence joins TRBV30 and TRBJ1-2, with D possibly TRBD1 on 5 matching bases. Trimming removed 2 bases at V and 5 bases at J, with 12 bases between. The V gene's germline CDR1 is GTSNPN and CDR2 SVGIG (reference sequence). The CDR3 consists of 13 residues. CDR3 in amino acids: CAWSSEGRYGYTF. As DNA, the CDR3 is TGTGCCTGGAGTTCCGAGGGGAGGTATGGCTACACCTTC.

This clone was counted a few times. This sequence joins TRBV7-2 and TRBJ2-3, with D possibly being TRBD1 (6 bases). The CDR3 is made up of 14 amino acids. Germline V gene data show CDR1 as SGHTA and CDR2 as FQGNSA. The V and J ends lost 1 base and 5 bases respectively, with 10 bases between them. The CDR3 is CASSLEGRGDTQYF. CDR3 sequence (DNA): TGTGCCAGCAGCTTAGAAGGCAGGGGAGATACGCAGTATTTT.

The CDR3 DNA reads as TGTGCCAGCAGCTTATCGGTTGGGACGGGTTCACCCCTCCACTTT. As protein: CASSLSVGTGSPLHF. This rearrangement joins TRBV11-1 to TRBJ1-6, with D perhaps TRBD1 (5 bases). Looked up from germline, CDR1 is SGHAT and CDR2 is FQDESV (reference sequence). This CDR3 has 15 amino acids. Trimming took 2 bases from V and 9 from J, leaving 14 bases between them. Variable domain in full (rest from reference TRBV11-1 and TRBJ1-6): EAEVAQSPRYKITEKSQAVAFWCDPISGHATLYWYRQILGQGPELLVQFQDESVVDDSQLPKDRFSAERLKGVDSTLKIQPAELGDSAMYLCASSLSVGTGSPLHFGNGTRLTVT.

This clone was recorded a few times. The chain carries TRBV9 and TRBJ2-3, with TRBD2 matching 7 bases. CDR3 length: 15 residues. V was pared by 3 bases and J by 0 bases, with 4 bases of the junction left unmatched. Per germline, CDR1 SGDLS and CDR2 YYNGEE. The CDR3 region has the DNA TGTGCCAGCAGCGGCCCGGGGGGAAGCACAGATACGCAGTATTTT. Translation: CASSGPGGSTDTQYF.

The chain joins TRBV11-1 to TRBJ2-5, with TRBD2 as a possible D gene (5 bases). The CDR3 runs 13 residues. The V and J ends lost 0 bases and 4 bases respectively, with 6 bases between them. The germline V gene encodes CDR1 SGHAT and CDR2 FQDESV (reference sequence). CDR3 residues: CASSLAGRETQYF. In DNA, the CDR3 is TGTGCCAGCAGCTTAGCAGGGAGAGAGACCCAGTACTTC.

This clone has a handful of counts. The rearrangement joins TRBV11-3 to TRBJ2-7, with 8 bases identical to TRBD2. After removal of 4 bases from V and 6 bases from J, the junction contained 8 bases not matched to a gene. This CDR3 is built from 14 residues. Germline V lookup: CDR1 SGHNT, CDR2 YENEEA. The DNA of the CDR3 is TGTGCCAGCAGCTCTAGAAGCGGGAGTGGCGAGCAGTACTTC. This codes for CASSSRSGSGEQYF.